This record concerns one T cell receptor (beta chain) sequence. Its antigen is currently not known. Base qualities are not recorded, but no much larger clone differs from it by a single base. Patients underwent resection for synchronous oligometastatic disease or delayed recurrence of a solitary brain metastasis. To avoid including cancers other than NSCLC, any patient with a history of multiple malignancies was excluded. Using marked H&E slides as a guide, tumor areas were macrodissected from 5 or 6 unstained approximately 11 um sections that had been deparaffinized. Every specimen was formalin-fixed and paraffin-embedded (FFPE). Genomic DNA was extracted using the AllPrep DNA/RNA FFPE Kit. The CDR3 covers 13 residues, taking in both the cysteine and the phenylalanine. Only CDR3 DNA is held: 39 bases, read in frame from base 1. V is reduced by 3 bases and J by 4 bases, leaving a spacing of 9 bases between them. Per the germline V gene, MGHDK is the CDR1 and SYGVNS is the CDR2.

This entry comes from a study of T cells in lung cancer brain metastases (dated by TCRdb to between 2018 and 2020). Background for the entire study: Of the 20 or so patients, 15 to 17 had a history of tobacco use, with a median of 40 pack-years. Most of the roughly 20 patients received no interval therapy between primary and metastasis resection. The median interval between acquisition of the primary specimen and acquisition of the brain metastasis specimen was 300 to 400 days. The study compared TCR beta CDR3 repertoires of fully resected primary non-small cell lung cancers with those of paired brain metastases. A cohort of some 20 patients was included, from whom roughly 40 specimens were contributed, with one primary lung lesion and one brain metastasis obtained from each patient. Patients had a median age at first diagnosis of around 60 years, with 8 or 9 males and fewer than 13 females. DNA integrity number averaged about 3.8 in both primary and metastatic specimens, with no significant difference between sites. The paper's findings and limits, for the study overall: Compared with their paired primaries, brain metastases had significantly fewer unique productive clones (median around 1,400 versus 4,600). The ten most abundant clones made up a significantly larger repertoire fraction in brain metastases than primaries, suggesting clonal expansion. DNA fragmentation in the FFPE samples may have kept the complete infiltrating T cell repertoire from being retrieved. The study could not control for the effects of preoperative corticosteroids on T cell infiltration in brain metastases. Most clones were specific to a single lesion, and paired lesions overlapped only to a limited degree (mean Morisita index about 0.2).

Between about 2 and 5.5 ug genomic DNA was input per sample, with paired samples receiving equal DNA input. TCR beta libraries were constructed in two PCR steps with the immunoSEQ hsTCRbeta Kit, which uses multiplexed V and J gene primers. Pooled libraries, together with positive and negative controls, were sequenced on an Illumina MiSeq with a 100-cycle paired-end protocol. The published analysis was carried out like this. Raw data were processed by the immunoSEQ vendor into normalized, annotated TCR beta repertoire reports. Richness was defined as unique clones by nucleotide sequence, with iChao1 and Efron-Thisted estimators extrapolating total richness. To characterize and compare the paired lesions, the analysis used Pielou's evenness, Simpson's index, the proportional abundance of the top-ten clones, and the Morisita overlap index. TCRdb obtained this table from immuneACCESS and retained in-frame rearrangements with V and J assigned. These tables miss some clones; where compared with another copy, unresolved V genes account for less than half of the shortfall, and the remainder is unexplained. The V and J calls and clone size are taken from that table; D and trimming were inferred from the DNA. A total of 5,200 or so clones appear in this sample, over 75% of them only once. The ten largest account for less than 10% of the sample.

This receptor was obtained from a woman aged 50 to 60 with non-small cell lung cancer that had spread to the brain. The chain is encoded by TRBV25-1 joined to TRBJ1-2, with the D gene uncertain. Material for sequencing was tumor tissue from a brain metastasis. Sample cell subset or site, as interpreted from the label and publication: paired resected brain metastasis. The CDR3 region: CASSDATAYGYTF. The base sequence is TGTGCCAGCAGTGACGCCACTGCCTATGGCTACACCTTC.